This TCR beta chain came from a study of human T cells and chemical hapten exposure. As for time point: patch test 1, 2 weeks after DPC sensitization. Indicated treatment: therapeutic diphenylcyclopropenone sensitization with weekly scalp DPC. Study results and limitations: Compared with pre-sensitization or healthy control sets, expanded TCRs clustered more.

TCRdb analysed the RACE reads with MiXCR anew, one entry per CDR3 protein. The profile shows over 14,000 distinct CDR3 sequences, roughly 17% of them singletons. Details on this clonotype: The antigen remains unidentified.

Sequencing was performed on whole blood, taken in connection with sensitization to the hapten diphenylcyclopropenone (DPC). The TCR originated in a woman younger than 45 with alopecia areata. Some clones in this sample may be carry-over from other donors' samples.

In DNA form, the CDR3 reads TGTGCCAGCAGCCCAGAGAAACTGACAGATACGCAGTATTTT. This gives the protein CASSPEKLTDTQYF. V gene TRBV11-2 combines with J gene TRBJ2-3; D is undetermined. V was clipped by 5 bases and J by 3 bases, with 12 bases between them. CDR3 length equals 14 residues. Germline V gene data show CDR1 as SGHAT and CDR2 as FQNNGV.